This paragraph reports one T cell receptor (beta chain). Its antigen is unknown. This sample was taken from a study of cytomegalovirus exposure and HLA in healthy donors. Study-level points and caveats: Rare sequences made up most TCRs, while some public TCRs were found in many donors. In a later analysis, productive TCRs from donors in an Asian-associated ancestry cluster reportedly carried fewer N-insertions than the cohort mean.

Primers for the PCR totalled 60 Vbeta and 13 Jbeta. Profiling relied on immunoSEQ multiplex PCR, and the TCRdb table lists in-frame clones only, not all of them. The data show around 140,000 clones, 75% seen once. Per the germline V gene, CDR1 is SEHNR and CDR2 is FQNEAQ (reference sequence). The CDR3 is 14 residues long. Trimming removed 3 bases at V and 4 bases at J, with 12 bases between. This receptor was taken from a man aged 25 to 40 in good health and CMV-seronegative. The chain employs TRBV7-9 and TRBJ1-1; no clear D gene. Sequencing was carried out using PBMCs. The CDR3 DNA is TGTGCCAGCAGCTTCGCCGGGTCGGCCACTGAAGCTTTCTTT. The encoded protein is CASSFAGSATEAFF.